These 25 T cell receptor beta chains came from one sample sequenced in a study of T cell changes during pregnancy in multiple sclerosis. TCRdb's table, derived via immunoSEQ multiplex PCR, lists solely in-frame clones and lacks some. This repertoire shows around 51,000 clones, roughly 93% found once; its top ten account for about 2%. Source: peripheral blood, taken in the second trimester of pregnancy. These receptors all come from a female donor with multiple sclerosis, enrolled in a pregnancy study.

The J gene is TRBJ2-5, the V gene TRBV2; 10 nucleotides match TRBD1. The CDR3 totals 15 residues. Trimming cost V 8 bases and J 4 bases; bases outside gene matches: 10. Germline assignment: CDR1 SNHLY and CDR2 FYNNEI. The CDR3 DNA sequence: TGTGCCAGCCCTCGGGACAGGGGCCCGAGAGAGACCCAGTACTTC. The encoded protein is CASPRDRGPRETQYF.

The chain couples TRBV27 to TRBJ1-5; D is unclear. The V and J ends lost 5 bases and 0 bases respectively, with 14 bases between them. Germline-derived CDR1 and CDR2 are MNHEY and SMNVEV (reference sequence). This CDR3 spans 16 amino acids. The DNA of the CDR3 is TGTGCCAGCAGTCCCTGGCAGAAATATAGCAATCAGCCCCAGCATTTT. Its translation: CASSPWQKYSNQPQHF.

J is TRBJ2-2 and V is TRBV27; no reliable D call. Germline lookup yields CDR1 MNHEY and CDR2 SMNVEV (reference sequence). Trimming pared 4 bases from V and 1 base from J, leaving 7 bases between. The length of the CDR3 is 14 residues. The CDR3 protein is CASSYRVNTGELFF. The CDR3, as DNA: TGTGCCAGCAGTTACAGAGTGAACACCGGGGAGCTGTTTTTT.

This chain connects TRBV29-1 to TRBJ2-1, with 9 bases lining up with TRBD1. The CDR3 totals 14 residues. Trimming cost V 6 bases and J 1 base; bases outside gene matches: 4. Germline V gives CDR1 SQVTM, CDR2 ANQGSEA. CDR3 loop: CSVKDRGSYNEQFF. The CDR3 DNA sequence: TGCAGCGTAAAAGACAGGGGGTCCTACAATGAGCAGTTCTTC.

The V call is TRBV7-2, the J call TRBJ2-7, with 7 bases matching TRBD2. Trimming removed 5 bases from V and 4 bases from J; junction bases left unmatched: 5. This CDR3 comprises 13 residues. Per the germline V gene, CDR1 is SGHTA and CDR2 is FQGNSA. This CDR3 reads CASSRLAQYEQYF. The CDR3, as DNA: TGTGCCAGCAGCCGACTAGCCCAATACGAGCAGTACTTC.

In DNA form, the CDR3 reads TGTGCCAGCAGTATGGGACAGGGTACCTCAGATACGCAGTATTTT. Translation gives CASSMGQGTSDTQYF. J is TRBJ2-3 and V is TRBV6-1; TRBD1 agrees at 9 bases. CDR3 length: 15 residues. V lost 5 bases and J lost 4; bases outside the gene matches: 7. Germline-derived CDR1 and CDR2 are MNHNS and SASEGT.

This chain connects TRBV5-1 to TRBJ2-7; possible D gene TRBD2, 6 bases. CDR1 SGHRS and CDR2 YFSETQ come from the germline V gene. This CDR3 comprises 15 residues. V lost 4 bases to trimming and J lost 7 bases, with 21 bases between them. The CDR3 sequence is CASSPTSKTADEQYF. CDR3 DNA sequence: TGCGCCAGCAGCCCCACTAGCAAGACGGCGGATGAGCAGTACTTC.

The gene calls are TRBV6-6 and TRBJ2-3; 9 nucleotides align to TRBD1. The CDR3 is 15 residues long. CDR1 and CDR2 (germline): MNHNY, SVGAGI (reference sequence). The trim removed 3 bases at V and 3 bases at J, leaving 4 bases unmatched. The CDR3 DNA follows: TGTGCCAGCAGTTATTGGGACAGGGAGACAGATACGCAGTATTTT. Its translation is CASSYWDRETDTQYF.

The V and J genes are TRBV29-1 and TRBJ2-5; 8 nucleotides match TRBD1. CDR1 and CDR2 from the germline V gene are SQVTM and ANQGSEA. The CDR3 spans 13 residues. V shed 3 bases, J shed 2 bases, and the junction held 2 bases outside the gene matches. DNA of the CDR3: TGCAGCGTTGACAGGGGGCTGCAAGAGACCCAGTACTTC. Amino acids: CSVDRGLQETQYF.

CDR3 coding DNA: TGTGCCAGTAGCTTAGCGGGAGGAGCTTCCTACAATGAGCAGTTCTTC. Translating it yields CASSLAGGASYNEQFF. The chain is built from TRBV19 and TRBJ2-1; 10 bases are a match to TRBD2. Germline V gene sequence: CDR1 LNHDA, CDR2 SQIVND (reference sequence). With 6 bases clipped from V and 1 base from J, the junction kept 6 bases outside the gene matches. The CDR3 runs to 16 residues. Filled out from reference TRBV19 and TRBJ2-1, the complete variable domain reads DGGITQSPKYLFRKEGQNVTLSCEQNLNHDAMYWYRQDPGQGLRLIYYSQIVNDFQKGDIAEGYSVSREKKESFPLTVTSAQKNPTAFYLCASSLAGGASYNEQFFGPGTRLTVL.

The chain links TRBV7-2 to TRBJ2-1, with 13 bases lining up with TRBD2. This CDR3 region has 19 residues. V was pared by 1 base and J by 0 bases, with 6 bases of the junction left unmatched. CDR1 is SGHTA and CDR2 is FQGNSA in the germline V gene. The CDR3 loop is CASSLGGTSGASSYNEQFF. The CDR3 nucleotides are TGTGCCAGCAGCTTAGGCGGGACTAGCGGGGCCAGCTCCTACAATGAGCAGTTCTTC.

The chain joins TRBV7-2 to TRBJ1-3, with 7 bases lining up with TRBD1. The CDR3 runs 13 residues. Losses at the gene ends were 4 bases for V and 8 bases for J; bases not matched to a gene: 5. Per the germline V gene, CDR1 is SGHTA and CDR2 is FQGNSA. The CDR3 sequence: CASSWDSRDTIYF. CDR3 in DNA: TGTGCCAGCAGCTGGGACAGCCGGGACACCATATATTTT.

The chain joins TRBV7-9 to TRBJ1-2; D ambiguous. Trimming stripped 4 bases from V and 4 bases from J, with 10 bases between. The length of the CDR3 is 13 residues. Germline V lookup: CDR1 SEHNR, CDR2 FQNEAQ (reference sequence). The CDR3 is CASSYAAVYGYTF. For the CDR3, the DNA is TGTGCCAGCAGCTATGCAGCGGTCTATGGCTACACCTTC.

This clone was picked up a small number of times. The rearrangement joins TRBV6-4 to TRBJ2-1; 7 positions agree with TRBD2. The V segment lost 8 bases and the J segment 7 bases; nucleotides outside the gene matches: 8. Germline CDR1 is MRHNA and CDR2 is SNTAGT. The CDR3 totals 13 residues. CDR3 DNA: TGTGCCAGCGGCGCGGGAGCGGTAAATGAGCAGTTCTTC. Protein: CASGAGAVNEQFF.

The gene calls are TRBV27 and TRBJ2-3; possibly TRBD2 for D (6 bases). CDR1 MNHEY and CDR2 SMNVEV come from the germline V gene (reference sequence). V lost 2 bases to trimming and J lost 0 bases, with 9 bases between them. The CDR3 consists of 15 residues. CDR3 nucleotide sequence: TGTGCCAGCAGTTTAATGCGGGGAAGCACAGATACGCAGTATTTT. Translation gives CASSLMRGSTDTQYF.

V is TRBV11-2 and J is TRBJ1-1; TRBD1 aligns across 7 bases. With 1 base clipped from V and 1 base from J, the junction kept 3 bases outside the gene matches. From germline, CDR1 is SGHAT and CDR2 FQNNGV. The CDR3 covers 15 residues. CDR3 nucleotide sequence: TGTGCCAGCAGCTTAGTAGGGGGCTCGAACACTGAAGCTTTCTTT. Its protein product is CASSLVGGSNTEAFF.

The chain carries TRBV11-1 and TRBJ2-1; 7 nucleotides agree with TRBD2. J lost 2 bases, V lost 4 bases, and 5 bases had no gene match. CDR1 and CDR2 (germline): SGHAT, FQDESV (reference sequence). CDR3 length equals 15 residues. The CDR3 reads CASSSQRGTYNEQFF. The DNA for the CDR3 is TGTGCCAGCAGCTCCCAGCGGGGTACCTACAATGAGCAGTTCTTC.

The chain has TRBV7-2 and TRBJ2-5; weak D call: TRBD2 (6 bases). V was pared by 2 bases and J by 2 bases, with 15 bases between. Germline V gives CDR1 SGHTA, CDR2 FQGNSA. The CDR3 runs 16 residues. The CDR3 loop reads CASSLYGFGTQETQYF. The CDR3 nucleotides read TGTGCCAGCAGCTTATATGGGTTCGGGACTCAAGAGACCCAGTACTTC. Full variable domain (outside the CDR3, taken from reference TRBV7-2 and TRBJ2-5): GAGVSQSPSNKVTEKGKDVELRCDPISGHTALYWYRQSLGQGLEFLIYFQGNSAPDKSGLPSDRFSAERTGGSVSTLTIQRTQQEDSAVYLCASSLYGFGTQETQYFGPGTRLLVL.

CDR3 coding DNA: TGTGCCACCCGGCGACGGGGAACTAATGAAAAACTGTTTTTT. The encoded protein is CATRRRGTNEKLFF. The chain employs TRBV6-1 and TRBJ1-4; no firm D call. The germline V and J ends were trimmed by 10 bases and 1 base, with 13 bases remaining between them. CDR3 length equals 14 residues. Germline V gene sequence: CDR1 MNHNS, CDR2 SASEGT.

This clone was observed once. J is TRBJ1-1 and V is TRBV9; tentative D call: TRBD1 (6 bases). V was cut by 4 bases and J by 2 bases, with 18 bases left in between. The CDR3 is 16 amino acids. CDR1 is SGDLS and CDR2 is YYNGEE in the germline V gene. Here the CDR3 DNA reads TGTGCCAGCAGCAAAAAGCCAGGGGCTTTAAACACTGAAGCTTTCTTT. This sequence encodes CASSKKPGALNTEAFF. The variable domain in full, with the rest retrieved from reference TRBV9 and TRBJ1-1, is DSGVTQTPKHLITATGQRVTLRCSPRSGDLSVYWYQQSLDQGLQFLIQYYNGEERAKGNILERFSAQQFPDLHSELNLSSLELGDSALYFCASSKKPGALNTEAFFGQGTRLTVV.

The rearrangement links TRBV19 to TRBJ2-6; tentative D call: TRBD1 (6 bases). Germline V CDR1 and CDR2: LNHDA, SQIVND (reference sequence). The V and J ends lost 0 bases and 4 bases respectively, with 13 bases between them. The CDR3 contains 17 residues. The DNA of the CDR3 is TGTGCCAGTAGTATAGATCAGGGGTATTTGGGGGCCAACGTCCTGACTTTC. Amino acid sequence: CASSIDQGYLGANVLTF.

The V call is TRBV5-1, the J call TRBJ2-2; TRBD2 aligns across 9 bases. The germline gives CDR1 SGHRS, CDR2 YFSETQ. This CDR3 contains 17 residues. V gave up 2 bases and J gave up 2 bases; unmatched junction bases: 7. The CDR3 sequence: CASSFTPGLANTGELFF. The CDR3 DNA reads as TGCGCCAGCAGCTTCACTCCGGGACTAGCTAACACCGGGGAGCTGTTTTTT.

The chain couples TRBV18 to TRBJ2-5; 7 nucleotides align to TRBD1. This CDR3 is built from 13 residues. CDR1 is KGHSH, CDR2 LQKENI, per germline. V was pared by 3 bases and J by 4 bases, with 2 bases of the junction left unmatched. CDR3 region: CASSPTGTETQYF. Here the CDR3 DNA reads TGTGCCAGCTCACCGACAGGGACAGAGACCCAGTACTTC.

The V gene is TRBV19, the J gene TRBJ2-1; 11 bases align to TRBD1. This CDR3 has 15 residues. Per the germline V gene, CDR1 is LNHDA and CDR2 is SQIVND (reference sequence). Trimming took 4 bases from V and 4 from J; bases not matched to a gene: 3. The CDR3 coding sequence is TGTGCCAGTAGTACGGGGACAGGGGGTTACAATGAGCAGTTCTTC. Translated: CASSTGTGGYNEQFF.

The genes are TRBV7-9 and TRBJ2-3; D unresolved. This CDR3 region has 13 residues. V dropped 2 bases and J dropped 4 bases, with 7 bases sitting between them. The germline gives CDR1 SEHNR, CDR2 FQNEAQ (reference sequence). The CDR3 region has the DNA TGTGCCAGCAGCTTAATCGCGGCAGATACGCAGTATTTT. Its translation is CASSLIAADTQYF.